This TCR beta chain was sequenced during a study of blood T cell repertoires in COVID-19. Study overall: The United States, Italy and Spain supplied acute and convalescent COVID-19 samples. PBMCs, B-cell-depleted T cells, or T cells were the source of the cDNA or gDNA that made up the material.

The protocol was immunoSEQ multiplex PCR, while the TCRdb copy is restricted to in-frame clones and leaves out a portion. This sample carries 350,000 to 400,000 clones, 90% of them seen once, and the ten largest clones take 6.5%. The germline CDR1 and CDR2 sequences are SGDLS and YYNGEE. Trimming took 1 base from V and 2 from J, leaving 9 bases between them. CDR3 length equals 14 residues. V is TRBV9 and J is TRBJ1-2; a possible D gene is TRBD1 (6 bases). What was sequenced was peripheral blood. The receptor's source is a man between 18 and 35 years old with active or convalescent COVID-19. For the CDR3, the DNA is TGTGCCAGCAGCGTATCAGGGGCAAACTATGGCTACACCTTC. Its translation is CASSVSGANYGYTF.